This TCR beta chain is from a study of OX40 agonist ivuxolimab in advanced cancers. Describing the broader study: Ivuxolimab was an agonistic, fully human IgG2 monoclonal antibody directed against OX40 (CD134), a costimulatory receptor. Intravenous ivuxolimab was administered to patients every 2 weeks at six dose levels: 0.01, 0.1, 0.3, 1.5, 3 and 10 mg/kg. The point of sequencing TCRbeta in the periphery was to test whether ivuxolimab changed TCR sequence diversity and drove clonal T-cell expansion. Partial responses occurred in three dose-escalation patients: two with cutaneous melanoma and one with hepatocellular carcinoma. Of the 50 to 55 patients in dose escalation, about 20 had hepatocellular carcinoma, approximately 15 had melanoma, 9 had renal cell carcinoma and 9 had head and neck cancer. Prior anti-PD-1, anti-PD-L1 or anti-CTLA-4 therapy was permitted, and checkpoint inhibitors had been received by more than 35% of dose-escalation patients. The paper covers the monotherapy dose-escalation part of the phase I ivuxolimab trial, which included N of about 56 patients. A male proportion of almost 85% and a mean age of 60 years, ranging from about 23 to 79, were recorded for the dose-escalation cohort. On the study overall, not on this receptor specifically: In partial responders in the 0.1-3.0 mg/kg groups, normalized peripheral clonal expansion was found to be among the lowest, especially among CD8+ T cells. Low levels of normalized T-cell clonal expansion were also shown by some nonresponding patients. After ivuxolimab, expanded clones were on average more numerous among CD8+ T cells than among CD4+ T cells. At doses from 0.1 to 3.0 mg/kg, clonal expansion was seen in both CD4+ and CD8+ blood T cells between baseline and week 6. Antigen specificity was not determined for the clonally expanded peripheral T cells.

Patients with autoimmune disease history or receiving systemic immunosuppression were excluded from the trial. Peripheral blood for TCR sequencing was collected from all dose cohorts at baseline, on cycle 4 day 1, and on cycle 7 day 1. Samples were obtained from an open-label, multicenter, first-in-human phase I dose-escalation trial of ivuxolimab. Adults with locally advanced or metastatic melanoma, renal cell, hepatocellular, or head and neck squamous cell carcinoma were enrolled in the trial. Before TCR sequencing, CD4+ T cells and CD8+ T cells from peripheral blood were sorted into separate populations. As for this clone: It has no known antigen specificity. The input lacks base qualities; no much larger clone sits a single base away.

The trim is 1 base for V and 0 bases for J, with a gap of 12 bases between the germline ends. The CDR3, from cysteine to phenylalanine, totals 16 residues. CDR3 DNA only is kept here, 48 bases in frame from base 1. As encoded in the germline V gene, CDR1 is KGHSH while CDR2 is LQKENI. To sequence the TCRbeta CDR3 region, genomic DNA was isolated from the sorted cells. The immunoSEQ Assay was used for sequencing of TCRbeta CDR3 regions. The source is immuneACCESS, and TCRdb retained only in-frame sequences with V and J called. Part of the clones is not carried over; for the studies checked, unresolved V genes explain less than half of this, and the remainder is unexplained. Recorded for this sample are about 79,000 clones; about nine tenths of them occurred a single time. The ten biggest clones cover around 0.33% of the sample.

The receptor chain draws on TRBV18 and TRBJ1-1; no D gene is confidently identified. The sequence was obtained from an adult with an advanced solid tumor such as melanoma, head and neck, liver or kidney cancer. Sequencing was performed on CD4+ or CD8+ T cells sorted from blood, taken in a trial of the OX40 agonist ivuxolimab. The CDR3 reads CASSPRPQAMNTEAFF. In nucleotides, the sequence is TGTGCCAGCTCACCACGCCCCCAGGCCATGAACACTGAAGCTTTCTTT.